This entry lists 25 T cell receptor beta chains sequenced from one sample in a study of monozygotic twins with inflammatory bowel disease. TCRdb reprocessed the 5' RACE reads and reports one entry per CDR3 protein, with no DNA. The sample table includes a few hundred thousand distinct CDR3 sequences. Sequenced material: blood. Receptors were obtained from a human donor with ulcerative colitis or Crohn's disease, or a healthy co-twin of an affected twin (not recorded which).

J is TRBJ2-5 and V is TRBV30. The CDR3 has 13 residues. CDR1 is GTSNPN and CDR2 is SVGIG in the germline V gene (reference sequence). This CDR3 reads CAWSRKYQETQYF.

V gene TRBV5-1 combines with J gene TRBJ1-6. Germline V CDR1 and CDR2: SGHRS, YFSETQ. CDR3 size: 16 residues. The CDR3 sequence is CASSLGGSSYNSPLHF.

This chain connects TRBV5-1 to TRBJ2-5; with no DNA, the TCRdb D assignment of TRBD2 cannot be verified. From germline, CDR1 is SGHRS and CDR2 YFSETQ. This CDR3 has 16 residues. CDR3 in amino acids: CASSLGPGPGKETQYF. The whole variable domain, remainder taken from reference TRBV5-1 and TRBJ2-5, is KAGVTQTPRYLIKTRGQQVTLSCSPISGHRSVSWYQQTPGQGLQFLFEYFSETQRNKGNFPGRFSGRQFSNSRSEMNVSTLELGDSALYLCASSLGPGPGKETQYFGPGTRLLVL.

V is TRBV10-3 and J is TRBJ2-1; as DNA is missing, the TRBD1 call by TCRdb cannot be tested. In germline, CDR1 is ENHRY, CDR2 SYGVKD. The CDR3 totals 16 residues. CDR3 loop: CAISERGSGIYNVQFF.

The genes are TRBV20-1 and TRBJ2-3; TCRdb names TRBD2, which stays unverified in the absence of DNA. The germline gives CDR1 DFQATT, CDR2 SNEGSKA (reference sequence). The CDR3 runs to 16 residues. The CDR3 sequence: CSARLIAGGWTDTQYF.

The genes are TRBV30 and TRBJ2-2; without DNA, the TCRdb call of TRBD2 cannot be checked. From germline, CDR1 is GTSNPN and CDR2 SVGIG (reference sequence). The CDR3 sequence is 13 residues long. CDR3: CALGAGNTGELFF.

The chain carries TRBV5-1 and TRBJ2-7; TCRdb's D call, TRBD1, is unchecked because there is no DNA. The CDR3 runs to 14 residues. Germline V gene data show CDR1 as SGHRS and CDR2 as YFSETQ. CDR3 region: CASWGGRGYYEQYF.

The chain has TRBV28 and TRBJ2-2; the TCRdb call, TRBD1, lacks DNA for checking. This CDR3 is built from 19 residues. Germline-derived CDR1 and CDR2 are MDHEN and SYDVKM. CDR3 in amino acids: CASSSPRGRRGKNTGELFF.

V gene TRBV6-1 combines with J gene TRBJ2-7; the TCRdb D gene call, TRBD1, has no DNA to confirm it. Germline V CDR1 and CDR2: MNHNS, SASEGT. The CDR3 sequence is 15 residues long. The CDR3 sequence: CASARSNGQGYEQYF.

This chain uses TRBV20-1 with TRBJ1-2; TCRdb gives TRBD1 as the D gene, but with no DNA this cannot be confirmed. Per germline, CDR1 DFQATT and CDR2 SNEGSKA (reference sequence). CDR3 length equals 14 residues. The CDR3 is CSARPTGGNYGYTF.

J is TRBJ1-3 and V is TRBV12-3 or TRBV12-4. This CDR3 spans 15 amino acids. The CDR3 sequence: CASSLRQGSGNTIYF.

V and J are TRBV27 and TRBJ1-5; TCRdb reports TRBD1, a call that lacks DNA to check it against. Looked up from germline, CDR1 is MNHEY and CDR2 is SMNVEV (reference sequence). The CDR3 sequence is 15 residues long. This chain's CDR3 is CASCPRSGWGQPQHF.

The chain has TRBV29-1 and TRBJ1-4. This CDR3 region has 12 residues. Per the germline V gene, CDR1 is SQVTM and CDR2 is ANQGSEA. The CDR3 spells CSVEISSEKLFF. Full variable domain (outside the CDR3, taken from reference TRBV29-1 and TRBJ1-4): SAVISQKPSRDICQRGTSLTIQCQVDSQVTMMFWYRQQPGQSLTLIATANQGSEATYESGFVIDKFPISRPNLTFSTLTVSNMSPEDSSIYLCSVEISSEKLFFGSGTQLSVL.

The chain combines TRBV9 with TRBJ1-1. Germline CDR1 SGDLS, CDR2 YYNGEE. The CDR3 consists of 13 residues. CDR3 sequence: CASSVEVRTEAFF.

The rearrangement links TRBV20-1 to TRBJ2-6; TCRdb picks TRBD1, but there is no DNA to check that call. CDR1 and CDR2 (germline): DFQATT, SNEGSKA (reference sequence). This CDR3 region has 16 residues. Here the CDR3 reads CSAREDRPSGANVLTF.

The gene calls are TRBV3-1 and TRBJ2-7. This CDR3 has 14 residues. The germline V gene encodes CDR1 LGHDT and CDR2 YNNKEL (reference sequence). CDR3 sequence reads: CASSQDPSSYEQYF.

The genes are TRBV7-2 and TRBJ2-1. CDR1 is SGHTA and CDR2 is FQGNSA in the germline V gene. This CDR3 is built from 14 residues. The CDR3 spells CASSLGGKTNEQFF.

The chain uses TRBV7-2 and TRBJ2-3; without DNA, the TCRdb call of TRBD1 cannot be checked. The CDR3 covers 14 residues. Germline assignment: CDR1 SGHTA and CDR2 FQGNSA. The CDR3 loop reads CASSYSGTRDTQYF.

The chain recombines TRBV2 with TRBJ2-1. This CDR3 is built from 14 residues. Germline V CDR1 and CDR2: SNHLY, FYNNEI. CDR3 region: CASTFLSSYNEQFF.

The chain combines TRBV20-1 with TRBJ2-5; no DNA is available, so the TRBD1 call from TCRdb remains unchecked. CDR3 length: 13 amino acids. Germline V gives CDR1 DFQATT, CDR2 SNEGSKA (reference sequence). CDR3 sequence: CSAPKTGKETQYF.

The rearrangement links TRBV19 to TRBJ2-2; TCRdb returns TRBD1, unconfirmable since there is no DNA. CDR3 length equals 15 residues. The germline V gene encodes CDR1 LNHDA and CDR2 SQIVND (reference sequence). The CDR3 sequence is CASNRAARGTGELFF.

The rearrangement joins TRBV28 to TRBJ1-2; TCRdb proposes TRBD1, but this gene call is untestable without DNA. The CDR3 has 13 amino acids. The germline V gene encodes CDR1 MDHEN and CDR2 SYDVKM. The CDR3 protein is CASSFLGVYGYTF.

The chain uses TRBV6-1 and TRBJ1-5. This CDR3 has 15 residues. Per germline, CDR1 MNHNS and CDR2 SASEGT. The CDR3 spells CASSERLNSNQPQHF.

CDR3 sequence: CASSPGRGTFTDTQYF. The rearrangement joins TRBV7-2 to TRBJ2-3; TCRdb's assignment of TRBD2 cannot be checked, as there is no DNA. The CDR3 spans 16 residues. CDR1 SGHTA and CDR2 FQGNSA come from the germline V gene.

The CDR3 is CASSETLRPGNTIYF. The chain joins TRBV5-4 to TRBJ1-3. There are 15 residues in the CDR3. Germline V gene sequence: CDR1 SGHNT, CDR2 YYREEE (reference sequence).